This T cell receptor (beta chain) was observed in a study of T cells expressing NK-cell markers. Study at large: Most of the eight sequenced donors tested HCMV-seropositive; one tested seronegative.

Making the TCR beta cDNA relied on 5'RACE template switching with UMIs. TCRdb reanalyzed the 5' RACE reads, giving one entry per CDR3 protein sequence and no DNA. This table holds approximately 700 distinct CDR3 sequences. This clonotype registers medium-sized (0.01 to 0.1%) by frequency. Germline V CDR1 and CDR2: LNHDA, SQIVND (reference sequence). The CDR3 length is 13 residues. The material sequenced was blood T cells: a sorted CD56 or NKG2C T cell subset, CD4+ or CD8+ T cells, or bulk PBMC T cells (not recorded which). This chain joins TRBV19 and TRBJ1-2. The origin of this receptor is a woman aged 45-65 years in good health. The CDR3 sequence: CASSIDSFYGYTF.